The 24 T cell receptor beta chains given below trace back to one sample, sequenced in a study of shared clonotypes between healthy human individuals. TCRdb's table, derived via immunoSEQ multiplex PCR, lists solely in-frame clones and lacks some. The top ten clones hold roughly 0.13% of a sample with a few million clones, 90% to 96% of them seen once. Sample: naive CD4+ T cells sorted from blood. Specified subset: CD45RA+ positively selected. The receptors shown here come from a man aged 18 to 30 in good health.

The chain joins TRBV5-1 to TRBJ1-3; TRBD1 is a possible D gene (6 bases). The CDR3 sequence is 16 residues long. Germline CDR1 reads SGHRS; CDR2 reads YFSETQ. The V end was cut by 0 bases, the J end by 3 bases, with 13 bases between. CDR3 sequence (DNA): TGCGCCAGCAGCTTGGCCAACAGGGACATTGGAAACACCATATATTTT. Residues: CASSLANRDIGNTIYF.

This clone has only one observation. This chain joins TRBV5-1 and TRBJ2-5, with D possibly TRBD2 on 5 matching bases. This CDR3 has 13 residues. The germline CDR1 and CDR2 sequences are SGHRS and YFSETQ. V was pared by 0 bases and J by 5 bases, with 8 bases between. DNA of the CDR3: TGCGCCAGCAGCTTGGTTTGGAGGGAGACCCAGTACTTC. It codes for CASSLVWRETQYF.

CDR3 amino acids: CASSATLASGYNEQFF. In DNA, the CDR3 is TGTGCCAGCAGCGCAACCCTAGCTAGCGGGTACAATGAGCAGTTCTTC. The V and J genes are TRBV9 and TRBJ2-1; 8 positions match TRBD2. V was clipped by 3 bases and J by 4 bases; unmatched bases: 9. Germline loops: CDR1 SGDLS, CDR2 YYNGEE. The CDR3 has 16 residues.

The chain has TRBV5-6 and TRBJ1-5, with D maybe TRBD1 (6 bases). Trimming pared 5 bases from V and 0 bases from J, leaving 15 bases between. This CDR3 is built from 16 residues. The germline V gene encodes CDR1 SGHDT and CDR2 YYEEEE. Written as DNA, the CDR3 is TGTGCCAGCAGTCTCGGACAGCCCTATAGCAATCAGCCCCAGCATTTT. It codes for CASSLGQPYSNQPQHF.

With respect to this clone: Other DNA variants within this sample encode the same CDR3. The CDR3 protein is CASSLSGGASYEQYF. The DNA for the CDR3 is TGCGCCAGCAGCTTAAGCGGGGGGGCTTCATACGAGCAGTACTTC. The chain carries TRBV5-1 and TRBJ2-7; 10 bases map to TRBD2. After removal of 2 bases from V and 4 bases from J, the junction contained 6 bases not matched to a gene. This CDR3 is built from 15 residues. Germline V CDR1 and CDR2: SGHRS, YFSETQ.

The CDR3 DNA sequence: TGTGCCAGCAGCTTAGCGAAGGGGAGCTCCTACGAGCAGTACTTC. Protein sequence: CASSLAKGSSYEQYF. The chain carries TRBV7-9 and TRBJ2-7; either TRBD1 or TRBD2 may fit D (5 bases each). The CDR3 spans 15 residues. Trimming removed 0 bases from V and 0 bases from J, with 9 bases in between. Germline CDR1 is SEHNR and CDR2 is FQNEAQ (reference sequence).

The chain carries TRBV6-1 and TRBJ2-1; no clear D. Germline CDR1 and CDR2: MNHNS and SASEGT. The ends were cut back, 7 bases at V and 5 bases at J, with 12 bases in the middle. This CDR3 is 13 amino acids long. CDR3 protein: CASKLSLNNEQFF. The CDR3 DNA sequence: TGTGCCAGCAAGTTATCCTTAAACAATGAGCAGTTCTTC.

V usage is TRBV5-1 and J usage is TRBJ2-7; 7 bases are shared with TRBD2. The CDR3 loop spans 16 amino acids. V shed 2 bases and J 4 bases; nucleotides not matched to a gene: 12. The germline CDR1 and CDR2 sequences are SGHRS and YFSETQ. CDR3 DNA: TGCGCCAGCAGCTTAAAACCCCCCAGGGAGGGATACGAGCAGTACTTC. Translated: CASSLKPPREGYEQYF. Looking up the rest from reference TRBV5-1 and TRBJ2-7 gives the full variable domain: KAGVTQTPRYLIKTRGQQVTLSCSPISGHRSVSWYQQTPGQGLQFLFEYFSETQRNKGNFPGRFSGRQFSNSRSEMNVSTLELGDSALYLCASSLKPPREGYEQYFGPGTRLTVT.

Only a few counts were recorded for this clone. The V call is TRBV28, the J call TRBJ2-5; TRBD1 aligns across 9 bases. V lost 4 bases and J lost 1; bases outside the gene matches: 1. The germline V gene has CDR1 MDHEN and CDR2 SYDVKM. The CDR3 is 14 amino acids. CDR3 in DNA: TGTGCCAGCAGTTCGACAGGGGGCCAAGAGACCCAGTACTTC. It yields the protein CASSSTGGQETQYF.

Points on this clone: The same CDR3 can be traced to other DNA sequences in this sample. The chain employs TRBV10-3 and TRBJ2-3; D possibly uses TRBD1 or TRBD2 (5 bases each). V was clipped by 2 bases and J by 0 bases, with 9 bases between them. The CDR3 has 15 residues. Looked up from germline, CDR1 is ENHRY and CDR2 is SYGVKD. CDR3 in DNA: TGTGCCATCAGTGAGGAAGGGACGAGCACAGATACGCAGTATTTT. It codes for CAISEEGTSTDTQYF.

The chain is built from TRBV4-3 and TRBJ2-5; TRBD2 matches 10 bases. CDR1 is LGHNA, CDR2 YSLEER, per germline. The CDR3 loop spans 16 amino acids. With V trimmed by 1 base and J by 9 bases, 11 bases remained unmatched. Here the CDR3 reads CASSQAPALAGIAQYF. CDR3 sequence (DNA): TGCGCCAGCAGCCAAGCCCCGGCACTAGCGGGAATAGCCCAGTACTTC.

This chain links TRBV4-3 with TRBJ1-2; TRBD1 matches at 7 bases. Trimming cost V 1 base and J 3 bases; bases outside gene matches: 5. Germline loops: CDR1 LGHNA, CDR2 YSLEER. The length of the CDR3 is 15 residues. CDR3 in DNA: TGCGCCAGCAGCCAAGTTGGGACAGCGGACTATGGCTACACCTTC. As protein: CASSQVGTADYGYTF.

A remark on this clone: One end of the junction fails to match germline, which may point to a read error. This chain joins TRBV7-7 and TRBJ2-1, with 10 bases identical to TRBD2. There are 17 residues in the CDR3. Germline values: CDR1 SSHAT, CDR2 FNYEAQ (reference sequence). Written as DNA, the CDR3 is TGTGCTAGCAGCTTTGGTAGCGGGAGGAAGGCCTACAATGAGCAGTTCTTC. Translation: CASSFGSGRKAYNEQFF.

The J gene is TRBJ1-5, the V gene TRBV2; possibly TRBD1 for D (5 bases). Per germline, CDR1 SNHLY and CDR2 FYNNEI. The V end was cut by 2 bases, the J end by 0 bases, with 14 bases between. The CDR3 is 17 amino acids. In nucleotides, the CDR3 is TGTGCCAGCAGTGAAACAGGCTCCTTCTATAGCAATCAGCCCCAGCATTTT. This gives the protein CASSETGSFYSNQPQHF.

This chain links TRBV7-2 with TRBJ1-5; tentatively, D is TRBD1 (6 bases). V shed 7 bases and J shed 3 bases, with 16 bases lying between them. The CDR3 has 15 amino acids. Germline-derived CDR1 and CDR2 are SGHTA and FQGNSA. For the CDR3, the DNA is TGTGCCAGCACCATAAGTGGGGGGCTCAATCAGCCCCAGCATTTT. Encoded protein: CASTISGGLNQPQHF. Using reference TRBV7-2 and TRBJ1-5 for the parts outside the CDR3, the full variable domain is GAGVSQSPSNKVTEKGKDVELRCDPISGHTALYWYRQSLGQGLEFLIYFQGNSAPDKSGLPSDRFSAERTGGSVSTLTIQRTQQEDSAVYLCASTISGGLNQPQHFGDGTRLSIL.

The chain carries TRBV25-1 and TRBJ1-6, with 12 nucleotides matching TRBD1. Germline CDR1 is MGHDK and CDR2 is SYGVNS. V shed 8 bases, J shed 14 bases, and the junction held 10 bases outside the gene matches. The CDR3 runs 14 residues. CDR3: CASSFGTGGLSLHF. CDR3 bases: TGTGCCAGCTCATTCGGGACAGGGGGCCTCTCCCTCCACTTT.

The V gene is TRBV6-1, the J gene TRBJ1-2; perhaps TRBD1 as D (5 bases). The V gene's germline CDR1 is MNHNS and CDR2 SASEGT. V was trimmed by 6 bases and J by 6 bases, leaving 8 bases between them. This CDR3 contains 11 residues. The CDR3 sequence is CASRGVDGYTF. DNA of the CDR3: TGTGCCAGCAGGGGGGTCGATGGCTACACCTTC.

The chain uses TRBV6-5 and TRBJ1-2, with TRBD1 matching over 8 bases. The germline V gene encodes CDR1 MNHEY and CDR2 SVGAGI. CDR3 size: 13 residues. The junction had 2 bases not matched to a gene; V was cut back by 5 bases and J by 3 bases. CDR3: CASSETGDYGYTF. The CDR3 nucleotides are TGTGCCAGCAGTGAGACAGGGGACTATGGCTACACCTTC.

The chain employs TRBV2 and TRBJ2-3, with TRBD1 as a possible D gene (5 bases). Trimming took off 8 bases at V and 2 bases at J, with 17 bases between the two ends. Germline V gene sequence: CDR1 SNHLY, CDR2 FYNNEI. The CDR3 extends over 15 amino acids. CDR3 protein: CASLRQFPLTDTQYF. DNA of the CDR3: TGTGCCAGCTTAAGACAGTTTCCCCTCACAGATACGCAGTATTTT. Filled out from reference TRBV2 and TRBJ2-3, the complete variable domain reads EPEVTQTPSHQVTQMGQEVILRCVPISNHLYFYWYRQILGQKVEFLVSFYNNEISEKSEIFDDQFSVERPDGSNFTLKIRSTKLEDSAMYFCASLRQFPLTDTQYFGPGTRLTVL.

The chain combines TRBV6-1 with TRBJ2-5, with 10 bases matching TRBD1. The CDR3 spans 15 residues. Germline trimming cut 6 bases from V and 1 base from J; bases unmatched to any gene: 5. Germline CDR1 and CDR2: MNHNS and SASEGT. The CDR3 DNA is TGTGCCAGCAGGAGGGGACAGGGGAGCCAAGAGACCCAGTACTTC. It specifies CASRRGQGSQETQYF.

DNA of the CDR3: TGTGCCAGCAGACCTCTTGGGACTAGTGAGCAGTACTTC. It codes for CASRPLGTSEQYF. The rearrangement uses TRBV27 and TRBJ2-7, with 8 bases aligning to TRBD2. The CDR3 covers 13 residues. Germline CDR1 MNHEY, CDR2 SMNVEV (reference sequence). After removal of 6 bases from V and 7 bases from J, the junction contained 8 bases not matched to a gene.

The rearrangement links TRBV10-3 to TRBJ2-3, with D possibly TRBD1 on 6 matching bases. CDR1 is ENHRY, CDR2 SYGVKD, per germline. The V end was cut by 2 bases, the J end by 4 bases, with 7 bases between. The length of the CDR3 is 13 residues. In DNA form, the CDR3 reads TGTGCCATCAGTGAGGGACAGCCAGATACGCAGTATTTT. It yields the protein CAISEGQPDTQYF.

The V call is TRBV7-3, the J call TRBJ1-6; D is unclear. The CDR3 totals 13 residues. Germline V gene lookup returns CDR1 SGHTA and CDR2 FQGTGA. Trimming removed 2 bases at V and 9 bases at J, with 8 bases between. The CDR3 DNA reads as TGTGCCAGCAGCTTAGTTACGAGTTCACCCCTCCACTTT. Protein sequence: CASSLVTSSPLHF. Variable domain in full (rest from reference TRBV7-3 and TRBJ1-6): GAGVSQTPSNKVTEKGKYVELRCDPISGHTALYWYRQSLGQGPEFLIYFQGTGAADDSGLPNDRFFAVRPEGSVSTLKIQRTERGDSAVYLCASSLVTSSPLHFGNGTRLTVT.

This chain uses TRBV5-4 with TRBJ2-2; 9 bases map to TRBD2. Per germline, CDR1 SGHNT and CDR2 YYREEE (reference sequence). J gave up 6 bases and V 4 bases, and 10 bases lay outside the gene matches. This CDR3 comprises 16 residues. This CDR3 reads CASSVPSGRYSGELFF. DNA for the CDR3: TGTGCCAGCAGCGTCCCGAGCGGGAGGTACTCCGGGGAGCTGTTTTTT.